Included here is one T cell receptor beta chain sequence, with context. V lost 4 bases to trimming and J lost 0 bases, with 10 bases between them. The CDR3 length is 15 residues. The germline gives CDR1 SGHVS, CDR2 FQNEAQ. Using immunoSEQ multiplex PCR, the repertoire was profiled, and TCRdb retains in-frame clones only, with some absent. The repertoire holds about 64,000 clones, with 88% as singletons. These data come from a study of blood T cell repertoires in COVID-19. Study-wide context: Researchers got acute and convalescent COVID-19 samples from the United States, Italy and Spain. T cells, B-cell-depleted T cells, or PBMCs provided the cDNA or gDNA that served as material.

Seattle researchers signed up patients amid active infection and tracked them longitudinally. This TCR derives from a woman aged 60-70 years with COVID-19, enrolled during active disease. Sequenced: peripheral blood. The chain couples TRBV7-8 to TRBJ1-3; D ambiguous. DNA of the CDR3: TGTGCCAGCAGCTCCGGTGGGCACTCTGGAAACACCATATATTTT. This codes for CASSSGGHSGNTIYF.